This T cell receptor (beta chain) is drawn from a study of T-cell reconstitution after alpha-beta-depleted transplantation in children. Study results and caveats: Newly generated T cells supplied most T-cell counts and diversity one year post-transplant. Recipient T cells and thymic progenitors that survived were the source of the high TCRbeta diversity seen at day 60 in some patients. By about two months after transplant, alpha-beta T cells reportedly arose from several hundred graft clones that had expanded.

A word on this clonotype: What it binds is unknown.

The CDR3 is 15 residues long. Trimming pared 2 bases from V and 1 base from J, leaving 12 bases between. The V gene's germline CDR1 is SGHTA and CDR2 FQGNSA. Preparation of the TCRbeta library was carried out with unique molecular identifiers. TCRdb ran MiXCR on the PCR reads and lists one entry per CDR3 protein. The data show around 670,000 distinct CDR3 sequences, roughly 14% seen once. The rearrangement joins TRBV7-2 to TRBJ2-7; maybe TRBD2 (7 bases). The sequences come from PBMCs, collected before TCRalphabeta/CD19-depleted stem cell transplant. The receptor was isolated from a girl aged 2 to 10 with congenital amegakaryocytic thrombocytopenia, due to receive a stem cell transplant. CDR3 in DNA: TGTGCCAGCAGCTTATTGGGGGGGCAATCCTACGAGCAGTACTTC. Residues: CASSLLGGQSYEQYF. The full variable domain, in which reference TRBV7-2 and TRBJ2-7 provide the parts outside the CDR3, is GAGVSQSPSNKVTEKGKDVELRCDPISGHTALYWYRQSLGQGLEFLIYFQGNSAPDKSGLPSDRFSAERTGGSVSTLTIQRTQQEDSAVYLCASSLLGGQSYEQYFGPGTRLTVT.